This TCR beta chain originates from a study of T cell clusters in autoimmune cytopenias. Per the germline V gene, CDR1 is MRHNA and CDR2 is SNTAGT. The CDR3 spans 17 residues. Multiplex touch-down PCR amplified TRB using TRB-A and TRB-B pools in one tube. TCRdb reprocessed the multiplex PCR reads, keeping one entry per CDR3 protein, no DNA. The sample has about 5,500 distinct CDR3 sequences. Each sample's input was about 270 ng genomic DNA, roughly 38,000 genome equivalents. This same sample was also part of a study on T cell repertoires in aging, cancer and after chemotherapy.

Sequenced sample: peripheral blood. The V and J genes are TRBV6-4 and TRBJ2-3; the TCRdb call, TRBD1, lacks DNA for checking. The receptor's source is a human donor in good health. CDR3 in amino acids: CASSEGVSTVSADTQYF.